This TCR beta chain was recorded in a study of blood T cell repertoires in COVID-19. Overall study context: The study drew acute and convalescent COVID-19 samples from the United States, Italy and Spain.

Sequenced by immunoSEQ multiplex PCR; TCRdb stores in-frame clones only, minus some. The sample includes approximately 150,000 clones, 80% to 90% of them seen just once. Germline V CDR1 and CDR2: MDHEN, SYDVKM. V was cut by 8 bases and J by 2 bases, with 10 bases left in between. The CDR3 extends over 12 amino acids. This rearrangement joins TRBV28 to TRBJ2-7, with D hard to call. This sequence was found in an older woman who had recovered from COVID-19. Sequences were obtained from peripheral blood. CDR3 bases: TGTGCCAGCTGCAGGCCGGCCTACGAGCAGTACTTC. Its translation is CASCRPAYEQYF. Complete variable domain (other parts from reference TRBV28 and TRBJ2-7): DVKVTQSSRYLVKRTGEKVFLECVQDMDHENMFWYRQDPGLGLRLIYFSYDVKMKEKGDIPEGYSVSREKKERFSLILESASTNQTSMYLCASCRPAYEQYFGPGTRLTVT.